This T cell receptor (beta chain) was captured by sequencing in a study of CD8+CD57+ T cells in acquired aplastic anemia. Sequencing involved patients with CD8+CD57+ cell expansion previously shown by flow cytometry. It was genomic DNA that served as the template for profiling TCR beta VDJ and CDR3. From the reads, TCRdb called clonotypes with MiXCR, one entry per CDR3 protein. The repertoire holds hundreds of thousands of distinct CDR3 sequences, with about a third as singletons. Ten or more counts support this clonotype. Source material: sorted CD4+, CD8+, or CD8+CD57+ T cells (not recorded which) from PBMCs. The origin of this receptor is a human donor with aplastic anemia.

The CDR3 loop reads CAISGGQQGLEQYF. CDR3 DNA: TGTGCCATCAGCGGGGGACAGCAAGGACTCGAGCAGTACTTC. J is TRBJ2-7 and V is TRBV10-3; D may be TRBD1 (7 bases). V was pared by 6 bases and J by 6 bases, with 18 bases between. CDR3 length equals 14 residues. Germline loops: CDR1 ENHRY, CDR2 SYGVKD.